A selection of T cell receptor beta chains follows, all from one sample in a study of PD-L1 blockade in urothelial cancer. Some clones are missing from TCRdb's copy, which holds only in-frame ones; the method was immunoSEQ multiplex PCR. Of about 43,000 clones listed, around 82% are singletons. The sample consisted of PBMCs, taken around atezolizumab (anti-PD-L1) treatment. These receptors all come from a man aged 55 to 70 with urothelial cancer. Each CDR3 is given with its conserved first and last residue. D genes are given only for firm matches. Size is omitted from some rows. Given values are once, few, many or a class for expanded clones.

CDR3aa: CASSGNRDMGETQYF; CDR3nt: TGTGCCAGCAGTGGAAACAGGGATATGGGAGAGACCCAGTACTTC; v_gene: TRBV25-1; j_gene: TRBJ2-5; d_gene: NA; abundance: NA
CDR3aa: CASSYERGSPYEQYF; CDR3nt: TGTGCCAGCAGTTACGAGCGGGGGTCTCCCTACGAGCAGTACTTC; v_gene: TRBV6-5; j_gene: TRBJ2-7; d_gene: TRBD2; abundance: NA
CDR3aa: CASSIGVATEAFF; CDR3nt: TGTGCCAGCAGCATTGGGGTAGCGACTGAAGCTTTCTTT; v_gene: TRBV27; j_gene: TRBJ1-1; d_gene: NA; abundance: NA
CDR3aa: CASSEQGFPYEQYF; CDR3nt: TGTGCCAGCAGTGAACAGGGGTTCCCTTACGAGCAGTACTTC; v_gene: TRBV2; j_gene: TRBJ2-7; d_gene: NA; abundance: NA
CDR3aa: CAWTRRSEQFF; CDR3nt: TGTGCCTGGACCAGGAGGAGCGAGCAGTTCTTC; v_gene: TRBV30; j_gene: TRBJ2-1; d_gene: NA; abundance: NA
CDR3aa: CASSFGQGYNEQFF; CDR3nt: TGTGCCAGCAGCTTTGGACAGGGGTACAATGAGCAGTTCTTC; v_gene: TRBV5-8; j_gene: TRBJ2-1; d_gene: TRBD1; abundance: NA
CDR3aa: CASSPPGHIQETQYF; CDR3nt: TGTGCCAGCTCACCACCGGGACACATCCAAGAGACCCAGTACTTC; v_gene: TRBV18; j_gene: TRBJ2-5; d_gene: NA; abundance: NA
CDR3aa: CASGLTGQETQYF; CDR3nt: TGTGCCAGCGGTTTGACAGGCCAAGAGACCCAGTACTTC; v_gene: TRBV28; j_gene: TRBJ2-5; d_gene: NA; abundance: NA
CDR3aa: CGTQPQETQYF; CDR3nt: TGTGGTACACAACCCCAAGAGACCCAGTACTTC; v_gene: TRBV10-3; j_gene: TRBJ2-5; d_gene: NA; abundance: NA
CDR3aa: CASSLAGAGGGYTF; CDR3nt: TGTGCCAGCAGCTTAGCTGGGGCAGGGGGTGGCTACACCTTC; v_gene: TRBV7-2; j_gene: TRBJ1-2; d_gene: TRBD1; abundance: NA
CDR3aa: CSVEGHYEGTADQETQYF; CDR3nt: TGCAGCGTTGAAGGGCATTATGAGGGGACAGCTGACCAAGAGACCCAGTACTTC; v_gene: TRBV29-1; j_gene: TRBJ2-5; d_gene: TRBD1; abundance: NA
CDR3aa: CASSQGLAATGELFF; CDR3nt: TGCGCCAGCAGCCAGGGACTAGCAGCAACCGGGGAGCTGTTTTTT; v_gene: TRBV5-1; j_gene: TRBJ2-2; d_gene: TRBD2; abundance: NA
CDR3aa: CASRSGLAARNTQYF; CDR3nt: TGCGCCAGCAGGTCGGGACTAGCGGCGAGGAATACGCAGTATTTT; v_gene: TRBV5-1; j_gene: TRBJ2-3; d_gene: TRBD2; abundance: NA
CDR3aa: CASSARLGLAYNEQFF; CDR3nt: TGTGCCAGTAGTGCTCGACTTGGATTGGCCTACAATGAGCAGTTCTTC; v_gene: TRBV19; j_gene: TRBJ2-1; d_gene: NA; abundance: NA
CDR3aa: CASSLGQGMWLTEAFF; CDR3nt: TGTGCCAGCAGCTTGGGTCAGGGAATGTGGCTCACTGAAGCTTTCTTT; v_gene: TRBV5-6; j_gene: TRBJ1-1; d_gene: NA; abundance: NA
CDR3aa: CASSYTPGFQDTQYF; CDR3nt: TGTGCCAGCAGCTACACCCCCGGGTTCCAGGATACGCAGTATTTT; v_gene: TRBV11-2; j_gene: TRBJ2-3; d_gene: NA; abundance: NA
CDR3aa: CASVGPGTEAFF; CDR3nt: TGTGCCAGCGTCGGTCCAGGGACTGAAGCTTTCTTT; v_gene: TRBV19; j_gene: TRBJ1-1; d_gene: NA; abundance: few
CDR3aa: CASSPRDSVTDTQYF; CDR3nt: TGTGCCAGCAGCCCCCGGGACAGTGTCACAGATACGCAGTATTTT; v_gene: TRBV7-2; j_gene: TRBJ2-3; d_gene: TRBD1; abundance: once
CDR3aa: CASSQQGSYNSPLHF; CDR3nt: TGTGCCAGCAGCCAGCAGGGGTCCTATAATTCACCCCTCCACTTT; v_gene: TRBV14; j_gene: TRBJ1-6; d_gene: NA; abundance: NA
CDR3aa: CASSQRTSGTNEQFF; CDR3nt: TGCGCCAGCAGCCAAAGGACTAGCGGGACCAATGAGCAGTTCTTC; v_gene: TRBV4-3; j_gene: TRBJ2-1; d_gene: TRBD2; abundance: NA
CDR3aa: CASAQGSSPIGELFF; CDR3nt: TGTGCCAGCGCACAGGGTTCTAGCCCTATTGGGGAGCTGTTTTTT; v_gene: TRBV4-2; j_gene: TRBJ2-2; d_gene: NA; abundance: NA
CDR3aa: CTSSQDRVVPLKTQYF; CDR3nt: TGCACCAGCAGCCAAGATCGGGTCGTCCCTTTGAAGACCCAGTACTTC; v_gene: TRBV1; j_gene: TRBJ2-5; d_gene: NA; abundance: NA
CDR3aa: CSVVLLRTGGWAEAFF; CDR3nt: TGCAGCGTTGTGCTCCTCCGCACAGGGGGGTGGGCTGAAGCTTTCTTT; v_gene: TRBV29-1; j_gene: TRBJ1-1; d_gene: TRBD1; abundance: NA
CDR3aa: CASSDSGNIKETQYF; CDR3nt: TGTGCCAGCAGCGATAGCGGGAACATAAAAGAGACCCAGTACTTC; v_gene: TRBV28; j_gene: TRBJ2-5; d_gene: TRBD2; abundance: NA
CDR3aa: CASSEADRVAGANVLTF; CDR3nt: TGTGCCAGCAGTGAGGCGGACAGGGTCGCTGGGGCCAACGTCCTGACTTTC; v_gene: TRBV6-1; j_gene: TRBJ2-6; d_gene: TRBD1; abundance: NA
CDR3aa: CASSQEQGVNYGYTF; CDR3nt: TGTGCCAGCAGCCAAGAACAGGGGGTAAACTATGGCTACACCTTC; v_gene: TRBV4-2; j_gene: TRBJ1-2; d_gene: TRBD1; abundance: NA
CDR3aa: CASSPPGTGGNEQFF; CDR3nt: TGTGCCAGCTCACCACCTGGGACAGGGGGAAATGAGCAGTTCTTC; v_gene: TRBV18; j_gene: TRBJ2-1; d_gene: TRBD1; abundance: NA
CDR3aa: CASSLQGSWSTGELFF; CDR3nt: TGTGCCAGCAGCCTACAGGGTAGCTGGTCAACCGGGGAGCTGTTTTTT; v_gene: TRBV14; j_gene: TRBJ2-2; d_gene: NA; abundance: NA
CDR3aa: CASSPSTSSQETQYF; CDR3nt: TGTGCCAGCTCCCCTTCTACTAGCAGCCAAGAGACCCAGTACTTC; v_gene: TRBV18; j_gene: TRBJ2-5; d_gene: NA; abundance: NA
CDR3aa: CASSRGRDSNTFLSYEQYF; CDR3nt: TGCGCCAGCAGCCGGGGCCGGGACAGTAATACCTTTCTCTCCTACGAGCAGTACTTC; v_gene: TRBV5-1; j_gene: TRBJ2-7; d_gene: TRBD1; abundance: NA
CDR3aa: CASSSGLGTEAFF; CDR3nt: TGTGCCAGCAGTTCAGGGCTTGGCACTGAAGCTTTCTTT; v_gene: TRBV6-1; j_gene: TRBJ1-1; d_gene: NA; abundance: few
CDR3aa: CSVIPGQGKGTEAFF; CDR3nt: TGCAGCGTAATTCCGGGACAGGGGAAGGGGACTGAAGCTTTCTTT; v_gene: TRBV29-1; j_gene: TRBJ1-1; d_gene: TRBD1; abundance: NA
CDR3aa: CASSLWGGRKRNEKLFF; CDR3nt: TGTGCCAGCAGTCTCTGGGGCGGCCGAAAACGGAATGAAAAACTGTTTTTT; v_gene: TRBV28; j_gene: TRBJ1-4; d_gene: NA; abundance: NA
CDR3aa: CASREQGYNSPLHF; CDR3nt: TGTGCCAGCAGGGAACAGGGATATAATTCACCCCTCCACTTT; v_gene: TRBV7-6; j_gene: TRBJ1-6; d_gene: NA; abundance: NA
CDR3aa: CAWSLGLAGVSEQFF; CDR3nt: TGTGCCTGGAGTTTGGGACTAGCGGGAGTAAGTGAGCAGTTCTTC; v_gene: TRBV30; j_gene: TRBJ2-1; d_gene: TRBD2; abundance: NA
CDR3aa: CASSPATGVGNEQFF; CDR3nt: TGTGCCAGCTCACCAGCGACAGGGGTCGGGAATGAGCAGTTCTTC; v_gene: TRBV18; j_gene: TRBJ2-1; d_gene: TRBD1; abundance: NA
CDR3aa: CASRGTPPQETQYF; CDR3nt: TGTGCCAGCAGGGGGACACCGCCTCAAGAGACCCAGTACTTC; v_gene: TRBV7-9; j_gene: TRBJ2-5; d_gene: NA; abundance: NA
CDR3aa: CASSLQPTGRAPSYEQYF; CDR3nt: TGTGCCAGCAGCTTACAACCCACCGGCAGGGCCCCGTCCTACGAGCAGTACTTC; v_gene: TRBV7-2; j_gene: TRBJ2-7; d_gene: NA; abundance: NA
CDR3aa: CASSPSGQGSYEQYF; CDR3nt: TGTGCCAGTAGTCCCTCGGGACAGGGATCCTACGAGCAGTACTTC; v_gene: TRBV19; j_gene: TRBJ2-7; d_gene: TRBD1; abundance: NA
CDR3aa: CASTRLSSGAGTDTQYF; CDR3nt: TGTGCCAGCACCCGGCTCTCTAGCGGAGCTGGCACAGATACGCAGTATTTT; v_gene: TRBV5-4; j_gene: TRBJ2-3; d_gene: TRBD2; abundance: NA
CDR3aa: CASSRGPWDEQYF; CDR3nt: TGTGCCAGCAGCCGCGGCCCCTGGGACGAGCAGTACTTC; v_gene: TRBV7-8; j_gene: TRBJ2-7; d_gene: NA; abundance: once
CDR3aa: CASSLAVTTNTGELFF; CDR3nt: TGTGCCAGCAGCTTAGCGGTCACTACGAACACCGGGGAGCTGTTTTTT; v_gene: TRBV7-2; j_gene: TRBJ2-2; d_gene: NA; abundance: NA
CDR3aa: CARQDGGNGSPLHF; CDR3nt: TGTGCCAGGCAAGACGGGGGGAACGGTTCACCCCTCCACTTT; v_gene: TRBV7-5; j_gene: TRBJ1-6; d_gene: NA; abundance: once